Reported below is one TCR beta chain. The junction and the germline gene differ at one end; a read error may be behind it. The data derive from a study of blood T cells in healthy people across ages. Donors gave around 9.3 milliliters of peripheral blood apiece. Primed by a sample-barcoded 5' primer and a J-beta primer mix, a second PCR proceeded for about 6 to 11 cycles. TCRdb analysed the 5' RACE reads with MiXCR anew, one entry per CDR3 protein. Of some 700,000 distinct CDR3 sequences in the sample, approximately 21% were seen once. From germline, CDR1 is SGHRS and CDR2 YFSETQ. This CDR3 is built from 15 residues.

This receptor was taken from a man aged 65-85 years in good health. Sample: blood. The gene calls are TRBV5-1 and TRBJ1-3, with TRBD1 identical over 7 bases. Written as DNA, the CDR3 is TGCGCCAGCAGCTTCACAGGGGCGGTTGGAAACATCATATATTTT. Its translation: CASSFTGAVGNIIYF.